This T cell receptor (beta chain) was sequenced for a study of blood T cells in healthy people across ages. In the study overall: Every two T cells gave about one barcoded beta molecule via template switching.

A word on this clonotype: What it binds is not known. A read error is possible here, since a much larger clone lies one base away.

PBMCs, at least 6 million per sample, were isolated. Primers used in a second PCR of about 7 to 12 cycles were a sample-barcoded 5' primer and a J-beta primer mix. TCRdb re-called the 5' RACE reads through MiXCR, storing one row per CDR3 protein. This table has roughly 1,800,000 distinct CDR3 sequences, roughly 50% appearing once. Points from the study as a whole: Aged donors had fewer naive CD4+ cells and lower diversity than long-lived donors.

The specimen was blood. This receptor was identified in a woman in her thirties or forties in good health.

The CDR3 region has the DNA TGCGCCAGCAGGCCCGGGACTAGCGGCTACAATGAGCAGTACTTC. Translated, it gives CASRPGTSGYNEQYF. The chain joins TRBV5-1 to TRBJ2-5; TRBD2 aligns across 11 bases. The CDR3 length is 15 residues. Germline V gene data show CDR1 as SGHRS and CDR2 as YFSETQ. V lost 5 bases and J lost 11; bases outside the gene matches: 14. Together with reference TRBV5-1 and TRBJ2-5, the CDR3 gives the full variable domain: KAGVTQTPRYLIKTRGQQVTLSCSPISGHRSVSWYQQTPGQGLQFLFEYFSETQRNKGNFPGRFSGRQFSNSRSEMNVSTLELGDSALYLCASRPGTSGYNEQYFGPGTRLLVL.